This T cell receptor (beta chain) was obtained from a study of blood T cell dynamics during melanoma immunotherapy. Whole-study context: Metastatic melanoma patients received first-line pembrolizumab or nivolumab plus ipilimumab. Study-level results: It remained unknown if the driving T cell clones were melanoma-specific.

The protocol was immunoSEQ multiplex PCR, while the TCRdb copy is restricted to in-frame clones and leaves out a portion. Of approximately 15,000 clones listed, 80% to 90% were seen once; the top ten hold approximately 5.6%. This clone was observed a handful of times. What it binds is unknown. This CDR3 is 14 amino acids long. Looked up from germline, CDR1 is SQVTM and CDR2 is ANQGSEA. Between the trimmed V and J ends, which lost 4 bases and 5 bases, there was a span of 15 bases. Noted time point: week 3, after first cycle of checkpoint inhibitor. The sequence derives from a human donor with melanoma. This chain connects TRBV29-1 to TRBJ2-1; D could derive from TRBD1 or TRBD2 (5 bases each). The starting material was blood, obtained from a patient treated with checkpoint blockade. The chain's CDR3 is CSVGLPGRDNEQFF. The CDR3 coding sequence is TGCAGCGTTGGGCTTCCGGGACGCGACAATGAGCAGTTCTTC.